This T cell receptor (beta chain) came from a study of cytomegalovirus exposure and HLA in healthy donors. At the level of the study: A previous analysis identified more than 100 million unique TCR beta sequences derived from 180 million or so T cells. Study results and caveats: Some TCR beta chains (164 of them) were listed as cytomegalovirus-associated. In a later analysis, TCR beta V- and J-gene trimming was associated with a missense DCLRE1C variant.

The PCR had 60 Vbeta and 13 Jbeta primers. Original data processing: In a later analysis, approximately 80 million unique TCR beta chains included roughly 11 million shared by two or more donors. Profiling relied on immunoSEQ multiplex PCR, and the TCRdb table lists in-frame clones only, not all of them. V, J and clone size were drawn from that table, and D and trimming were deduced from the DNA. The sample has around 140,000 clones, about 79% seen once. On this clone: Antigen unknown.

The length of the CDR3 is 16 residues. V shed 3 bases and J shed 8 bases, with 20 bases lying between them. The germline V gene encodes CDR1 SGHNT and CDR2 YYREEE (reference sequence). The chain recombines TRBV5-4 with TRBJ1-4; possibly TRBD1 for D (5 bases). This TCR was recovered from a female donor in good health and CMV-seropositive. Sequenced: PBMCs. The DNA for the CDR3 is TGTGCCAGCAGCTCGTCGCAGGGAGGCTTGGGAGAAAAACTGTTTTTT. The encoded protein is CASSSSQGGLGEKLFF. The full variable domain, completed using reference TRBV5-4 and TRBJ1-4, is ETGVTQSPTHLIKTRGQQVTLRCSSQSGHNTVSWYQQALGQGPQFIFQYYREEENGRGNFPPRFSGLQFPNYSSELNVNALELDDSALYLCASSSSQGGLGEKLFFGSGTQLSVL.